This T cell receptor (beta chain) is from a study of OX40 agonist ivuxolimab in advanced cancers. Profiling relied on immunoSEQ multiplex PCR, and the TCRdb table lists in-frame clones only, not all of them. The sample lists approximately 61,000 clones, about four fifths occurring once. Germline values: CDR1 LNHDA, CDR2 SQIVND (reference sequence). The CDR3 sequence is 13 residues long. V was clipped by 3 bases and J by 6 bases, with 11 bases between them. Material: CD4+ or CD8+ T cells sorted from blood, obtained in a trial of the OX40 agonist ivuxolimab. This sequence originates from an adult with an advanced solid tumor such as melanoma, head and neck, liver or kidney cancer. This chain uses TRBV19 with TRBJ1-2, with D unresolved. The CDR3 DNA reads as TGTGCCAGTAGTATTCGGCGAGGGAATGGCTACACCTTC. Its protein product is CASSIRRGNGYTF. Full variable domain (rest looked up from reference TRBV19 and TRBJ1-2): DGGITQSPKYLFRKEGQNVTLSCEQNLNHDAMYWYRQDPGQGLRLIYYSQIVNDFQKGDIAEGYSVSREKKESFPLTVTSAQKNPTAFYLCASSIRRGNGYTFGSGTRLTVV.